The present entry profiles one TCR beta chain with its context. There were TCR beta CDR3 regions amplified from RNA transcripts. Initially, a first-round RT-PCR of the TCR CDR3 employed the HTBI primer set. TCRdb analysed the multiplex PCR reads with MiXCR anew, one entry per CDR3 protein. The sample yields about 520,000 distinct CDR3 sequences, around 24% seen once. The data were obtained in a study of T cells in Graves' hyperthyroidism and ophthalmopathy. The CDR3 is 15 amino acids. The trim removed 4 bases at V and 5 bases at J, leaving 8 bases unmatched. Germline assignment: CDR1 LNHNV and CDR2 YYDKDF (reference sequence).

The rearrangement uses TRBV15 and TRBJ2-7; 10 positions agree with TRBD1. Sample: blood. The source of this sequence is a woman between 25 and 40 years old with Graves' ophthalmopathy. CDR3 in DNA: TGTGCCACCAGCAAGGTGGACAGGGGGTTCCACGAGCAGTACTTC. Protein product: CATSKVDRGFHEQYF.